The 4 T cell receptor beta chains below all came from one sample that was sequenced in a study of cytomegalovirus exposure and HLA in healthy donors. 13 Jbeta primers and 60 Vbeta primers were used for the PCR. Repertoires were generated with immunoSEQ multiplex PCR, while TCRdb's copy carries only in-frame clones and drops some. The sample has some 170,000 clones; roughly four fifths are singletons. Sequenced input: PBMCs. These receptors were obtained from a man aged 45-60 years in good health and CMV-seropositive.

The genes are TRBV7-2 and TRBJ2-1; D might be TRBD1 (6 bases). Germline CDR1 reads SGHTA; CDR2 reads FQGNSA. Deletions cut 2 bases from V and 7 bases from J, with 9 bases between. This CDR3 is 13 amino acids long. The CDR3 DNA follows: TGTGCCAGCAGCTTATACAGGGTGAATGAGCAGTTCTTC. It is translated as CASSLYRVNEQFF. The full variable domain, its missing parts supplied by reference TRBV7-2 and TRBJ2-1, is GAGVSQSPSNKVTEKGKDVELRCDPISGHTALYWYRQSLGQGLEFLIYFQGNSAPDKSGLPSDRFSAERTGGSVSTLTIQRTQQEDSAVYLCASSLYRVNEQFFGPGTRLTVL.

The chain recombines TRBV7-9 with TRBJ1-1; the D is unclear. The germline CDR1 and CDR2 sequences are SEHNR and FQNEAQ (reference sequence). V was pared by 5 bases and J by 5 bases, with 9 bases between. This CDR3 region has 12 residues. The CDR3 protein is CASSRRETEAFF. The CDR3 DNA follows: TGTGCCAGCAGCCGCCGCGAGACTGAAGCTTTCTTT. Together with reference TRBV7-9 and TRBJ1-1, the CDR3 gives the full variable domain: DTGVSQNPRHKITKRGQNVTFRCDPISEHNRLYWYRQTLGQGPEFLTYFQNEAQLEKSRLLSDRFSAERPKGSFSTLEIQRTEQGDSAMYLCASSRRETEAFFGQGTRLTVV.

This chain connects TRBV6-1 to TRBJ2-5; possibly TRBD1 for D (6 bases). The DNA end favors TRBJ2-7, so the J call may be wrong. Germline loops: CDR1 MNHNS, CDR2 SASEGT. This CDR3 is 15 amino acids long. The CDR3 protein is CASSEHTTGSYEQYF. CDR3 coding DNA: TGTGCCAGCAGTGAGCACACGACAGGCTCCTACGAGCAGTACTTC.

This chain links TRBV4-1 with TRBJ2-1, with 10 positions matching TRBD2. Germline V gene sequence: CDR1 MGHRA, CDR2 YSYEKL. Germline trimming cut 1 base from V and 3 bases from J; bases unmatched to any gene: 3. The CDR3 length is 16 residues. CDR3 coding DNA: TGCGCCAGCAGCCAAGCGCCTAGCGGGAGCTACAATGAGCAGTTCTTC. Translated, it gives CASSQAPSGSYNEQFF.